This is a list of T cell receptor beta chains from one sample in a study of blood T cell repertoires in COVID-19. Using immunoSEQ multiplex PCR, the repertoire was profiled, and TCRdb retains in-frame clones only, with some absent. Of 86,000 or so clones listed, about nine tenths are singletons. Sequenced input: peripheral blood. Every receptor here comes from a woman between 45 and 60 years old in a cohort sampled during active COVID-19. Both conserved end residues are part of each CDR3. The D gene is left open where the match is weak. A row's size may be missing; if present it is once, few, many or a size class.

>TRBD2|TRBJ2-5|TRBV5-4|-
CASSSGGGRALGETQYF
TGTGCCAGCAGCTCTGGAGGCGGGAGGGCCCTAGGGGAGACCCAGTACTTC
>TRBD1|TRBJ2-6|TRBV19|-
CASSKQGTNVLTF
TGTGCCAGTAGTAAACAGGGGACCAACGTCCTGACTTTC
>-|TRBJ2-3|TRBV18|-
CASSPYKGGNTQYF
TGTGCCAGCTCACCCTACAAAGGGGGAAATACGCAGTATTTT
>-|TRBJ2-5|TRBV11-2|-
CASSLDGPGVRETQYF
TGTGCCAGCAGCTTAGATGGACCGGGGGTGCGGGAGACCCAGTACTTC
>TRBD2|TRBJ2-3|TRBV28|-
CASSGGLAGTPFTQYF
TGTGCCAGCAGCGGCGGGCTAGCGGGGACCCCGTTTACGCAGTATTTT
>-|TRBJ2-3|TRBV4-1|-
CASSRTVDSSPDTQYF
TGCGCCAGCAGCCGGACAGTGGACAGCAGTCCAGATACGCAGTATTTT
>TRBD1|TRBJ1-2|TRBV2|-
CASSYRGNYGYTF
TGTGCCAGCAGTTACAGGGGGAACTATGGCTACACCTTC
>TRBD1|TRBJ2-7|TRBV29-1|few
CSGTQGIKHEQYF
TGCAGCGGAACACAGGGGATTAAACACGAGCAGTACTTC
>-|TRBJ1-4|TRBV6-5|-
CASSYSGAFGEKLFF
TGTGCCAGCAGTTACTCTGGGGCGTTTGGTGAAAAACTGTTTTTT
>-|TRBJ2-7|TRBV3-1/TRBV3-2|once
CASSQSLTGSEQYF
TGTGCCAGCAGCCAATCCTTAACAGGGTCTGAGCAGTACTTC
>-|TRBJ1-5|TRBV10-3|-
CAISDSNQPQHF
TGTGCCATCAGTGACAGTAATCAGCCCCAGCATTTT
>TRBD1|TRBJ1-1|TRBV7-9|-
CASSRGQGRSGNTEAFF
TGTGCCAGCAGCCGAGGACAGGGGAGAAGTGGGAACACTGAAGCTTTCTTT
>-|TRBJ2-3|TRBV7-6|-
CASSRRAGGPDTQYF
TGTGCCAGCAGTCGAAGGGCAGGGGGGCCAGATACGCAGTATTTT
>-|TRBJ2-1|TRBV9|-
CASSVGWSRINEQFF
TGTGCCAGCAGCGTAGGTTGGTCTAGGATTAATGAGCAGTTCTTC
>-|TRBJ2-2|TRBV24-1|-
CATSDPTANTGELFF
TGTGCCACCAGTGACCCGACAGCGAACACCGGGGAGCTGTTTTTT
>TRBD2|TRBJ2-1|TRBV5-6|-
CASSLEPSGYNEQFF
TGTGCCAGCAGCTTGGAGCCTAGCGGCTACAATGAGCAGTTCTTC
>-|TRBJ1-3|TRBV3-1/TRBV3-2|once
CASSPGSSGNTIYF
TGTGCCAGCAGCCCGGGGAGCTCTGGAAACACCATATATTTT
>-|TRBJ1-1|TRBV20-1|-
CSARENTEAFF
TGCAGTGCTCGGGAGAACACTGAAGCTTTCTTT
>-|TRBJ2-3|TRBV19|-
CASSSKTLRRGDTQYF
TGTGCCAGTAGTAGCAAGACACTCCGCAGGGGCGATACGCAGTATTTT
>-|TRBJ1-5|TRBV19|-
CASSPSERNQPQHF
TGTGCCAGTAGTCCCAGTGAGCGGAATCAGCCCCAGCATTTT
>-|TRBJ1-2|TRBV6-5|-
CASRTNGGSHGYTF
TGTGCCAGCAGGACAAATGGGGGCTCACATGGCTACACCTTC
>TRBD2|TRBJ2-7|TRBV7-6|-
CASSLSPSGNSYEQYF
TGTGCCAGCAGCTTAAGTCCGAGCGGGAACTCCTACGAGCAGTACTTC
>TRBD1|TRBJ1-1|TRBV6-5|-
CASTGQGGLNTEAFF
TGTGCCAGCACCGGACAGGGGGGACTGAACACTGAAGCTTTCTTT
>TRBD1|TRBJ2-7|TRBV5-1|once
CASSPGTGFHEQYF
TGCGCCAGCAGCCCAGGGACAGGGTTCCACGAGCAGTACTTC
>TRBD2|TRBJ2-7|TRBV27|-
CASSGSGTSYEQYF
TGTGCCAGCAGTGGTAGCGGGACGTCCTACGAGCAGTACTTC
>-|TRBJ2-2|TRBV6-1|once
CASSDRQGYTGELFF
TGTGCCAGCAGTGACCGTCAGGGTTACACCGGGGAGCTGTTTTTT
>-|TRBJ1-1|TRBV2|-
CASGDTEAFF
TGTGCCAGCGGAGACACTGAAGCTTTCTTT
>TRBD1|TRBJ1-2|TRBV18|-
CASSTLQGGNDGYTF
TGTGCCAGCTCAACGCTACAGGGGGGGAATGATGGCTACACCTTC
>-|TRBJ1-4|TRBV5-1|-
CASSLGQTTNEKLFF
TGCGCCAGCAGCCTAGGACAGACAACTAATGAAAAACTGTTTTTT
>TRBD1|TRBJ2-1|TRBV9|-
CASSSQEGQGAGEQFF
TGTGCCAGCAGCTCCCAGGAGGGACAGGGGGCGGGGGAGCAGTTCTTC
>TRBD2|TRBJ2-1|TRBV7-3|-
CASSLKASGGGEQFF
TGTGCCAGCAGCCTAAAGGCTAGCGGGGGCGGTGAGCAGTTCTTC
>-|TRBJ2-7|TRBV27|once
CASSLQGTSYEQYF
TGTGCCAGCAGTTTACAGGGCACCTCCTACGAGCAGTACTTC